This T cell receptor beta chain was captured by sequencing in a study of CD8+CD57+ T cells in acquired aplastic anemia. Overall study context: Each DNA sample taken from sorted CD4+ and CD8+ cells came to approximately 3.3 ug on average.

Trimming cost V 8 bases and J 9 bases; bases outside gene matches: 5. This CDR3 contains 13 residues. CDR1 is LNHDA and CDR2 is SQIVND in the germline V gene (reference sequence). It was genomic DNA that served as the template for profiling TCR beta VDJ and CDR3. TCRdb reprocessed the reads with MiXCR, giving one entry per CDR3 protein. Here the sample spans 310,000 or so distinct CDR3 sequences, approximately 58% being singletons. About this clonotype: Its antigen is not identified.

Whole-study results and caveats: A significant difference in CD8+ Simpson's diversity between patients and controls was not found. Sharing between patients and controls was observed for roughly 30 CD8+ CDR3 sequences.

Only patients with CD8+CD57+ cell expansion on flow cytometry were chosen for sequencing. The patients all had a severe acquired aplastic anemia diagnosis. This receptor was obtained from a human donor with aplastic anemia. Sequencing used sorted CD4+, CD8+, or CD8+CD57+ T cells (not recorded which) from PBMCs. The chain employs TRBV19 and TRBJ1-6; 9 positions agree with TRBD1. In DNA, the CDR3 is TGTGCCAGTCAGACAGGGGGAGGTTCACCCCTCCACTTT. This gives the protein CASQTGGGSPLHF.